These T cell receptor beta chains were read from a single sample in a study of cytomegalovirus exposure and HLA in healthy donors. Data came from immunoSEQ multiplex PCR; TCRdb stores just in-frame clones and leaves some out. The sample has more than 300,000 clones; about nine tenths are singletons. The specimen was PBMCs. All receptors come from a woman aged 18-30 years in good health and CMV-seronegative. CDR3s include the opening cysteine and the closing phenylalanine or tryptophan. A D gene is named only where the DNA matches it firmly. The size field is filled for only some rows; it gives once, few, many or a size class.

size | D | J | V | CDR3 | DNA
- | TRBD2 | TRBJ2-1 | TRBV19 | CASSIYPGGDYNEQFF | TGTGCCAGTAGTATTTACCCGGGAGGGGACTACAATGAGCAGTTCTTC
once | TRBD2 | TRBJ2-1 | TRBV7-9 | CASSLVLAGAYNEQFF | TGTGCCAGCAGCTTAGTACTAGCGGGAGCTTACAATGAGCAGTTCTTC
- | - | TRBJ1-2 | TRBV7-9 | CASSLTQGRYTF | TGTGCCAGCAGCTTAACCCAGGGCCGCTACACCTTC
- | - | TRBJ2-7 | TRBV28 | CASSFGSSYEQYF | TGTGCCAGCAGTTTTGGTAGCAGCTACGAGCAGTACTTC
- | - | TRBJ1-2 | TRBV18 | CASSSTGQNGYTF | TGTGCCAGCTCATCCACGGGTCAAAATGGCTACACCTTC
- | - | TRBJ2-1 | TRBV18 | CASSPPGLGGNEQFF | TGTGCCAGCTCACCACCGGGGTTGGGCGGGAATGAGCAGTTCTTC
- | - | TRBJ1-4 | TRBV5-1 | CASSDRWQDGEKLFF | TGCGCCAGCAGCGACAGGTGGCAGGACGGTGAAAAACTGTTTTTT
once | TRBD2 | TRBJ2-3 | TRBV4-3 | CASSQDSAGWDSSTDTQYF | TGCGCCAGCAGCCAAGATTCAGCGGGGTGGGACTCTAGCACAGATACGCAGTATTTT
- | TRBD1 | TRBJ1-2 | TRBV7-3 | CASSWGQGGYGYTF | TGTGCCAGCAGCTGGGGACAGGGTGGCTATGGCTACACCTTC
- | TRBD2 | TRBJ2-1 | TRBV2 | CASSGSASGIIGFF | TGTGCCAGCAGTGGATCGGCTAGCGGGATTATTGGGTTCTTC
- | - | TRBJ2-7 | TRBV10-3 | CAIRNGVGSGAYEQYF | TGTGCCATCAGAAACGGGGTTGGTTCGGGCGCCTACGAGCAGTACTTC
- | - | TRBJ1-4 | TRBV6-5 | CASSYVDSSNEKLFF | TGTGCCAGCAGTTACGTCGACAGCTCTAATGAAAAACTGTTTTTT
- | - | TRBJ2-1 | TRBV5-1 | CASSLEDGNYNEQFF | TGCGCCAGCAGCTTGGAAGACGGGAACTACAATGAGCAGTTCTTC
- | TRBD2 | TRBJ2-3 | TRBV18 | CAGGGGGTDTQYF | TGTGCCGGCGGCGGGGGGGGCACAGATACGCAGTATTTT
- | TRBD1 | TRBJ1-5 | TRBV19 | CASTGTGTNQPQHF | TGTGCCAGCACCGGGACAGGGACTAATCAGCCCCAGCATTTT
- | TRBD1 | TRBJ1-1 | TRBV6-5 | CASSSGTGGGSEAFF | TGTGCCAGCAGCTCGGGCACAGGGGGCGGTTCTGAAGCTTTCTTT
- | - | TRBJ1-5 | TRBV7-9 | CASSLQGPDQPQHF | TGTGCCAGCAGCTTGCAGGGGCCGGATCAGCCCCAGCATTTT
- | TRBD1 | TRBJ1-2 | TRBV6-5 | CASRVGQGFYGYTF | TGTGCCTCAAGAGTGGGACAGGGATTCTATGGCTACACCTTC